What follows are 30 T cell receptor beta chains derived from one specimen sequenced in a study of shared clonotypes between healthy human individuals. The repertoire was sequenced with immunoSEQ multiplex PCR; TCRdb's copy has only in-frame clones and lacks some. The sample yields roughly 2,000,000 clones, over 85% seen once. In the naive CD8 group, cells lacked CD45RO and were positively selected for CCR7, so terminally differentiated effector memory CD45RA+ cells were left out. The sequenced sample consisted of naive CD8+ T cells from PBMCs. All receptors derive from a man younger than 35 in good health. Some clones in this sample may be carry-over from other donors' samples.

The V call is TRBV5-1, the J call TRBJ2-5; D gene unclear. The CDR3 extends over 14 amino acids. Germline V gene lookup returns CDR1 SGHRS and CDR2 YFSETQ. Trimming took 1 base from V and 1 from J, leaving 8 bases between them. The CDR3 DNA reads TGCGCCAGCAGCTTGATGCCGGGCCAAGAGACCCAGTACTTC. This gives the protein CASSLMPGQETQYF.

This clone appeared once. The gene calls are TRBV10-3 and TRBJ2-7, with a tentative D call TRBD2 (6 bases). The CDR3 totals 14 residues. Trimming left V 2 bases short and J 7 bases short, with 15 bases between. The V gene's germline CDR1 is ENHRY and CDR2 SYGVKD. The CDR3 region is CAISESGPALEQYF. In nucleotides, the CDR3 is TGTGCCATCAGTGAGAGCGGGCCGGCCTTGGAGCAGTACTTC.

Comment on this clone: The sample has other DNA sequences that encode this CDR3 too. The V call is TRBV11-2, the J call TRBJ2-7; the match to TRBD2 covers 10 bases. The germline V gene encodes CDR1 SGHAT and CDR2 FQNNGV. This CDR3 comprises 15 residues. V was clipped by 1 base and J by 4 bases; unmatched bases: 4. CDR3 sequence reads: CASSLVVAGGYEQYF. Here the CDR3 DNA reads TGTGCCAGCAGCTTAGTGGTAGCGGGAGGTTACGAGCAGTACTTC.

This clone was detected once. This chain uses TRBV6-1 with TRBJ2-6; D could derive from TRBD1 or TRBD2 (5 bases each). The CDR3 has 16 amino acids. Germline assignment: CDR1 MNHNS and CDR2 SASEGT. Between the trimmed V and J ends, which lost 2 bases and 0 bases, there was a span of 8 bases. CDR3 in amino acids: CASSEWGISGANVLTF. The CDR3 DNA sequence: TGTGCCAGCAGTGAATGGGGGATCTCTGGGGCCAACGTCCTGACTTTC.

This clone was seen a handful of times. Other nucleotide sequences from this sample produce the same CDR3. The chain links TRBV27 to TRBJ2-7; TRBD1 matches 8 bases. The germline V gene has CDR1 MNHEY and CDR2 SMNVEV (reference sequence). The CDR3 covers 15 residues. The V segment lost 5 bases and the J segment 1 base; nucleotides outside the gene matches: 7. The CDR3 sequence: CASSPGTGNSYEQYF. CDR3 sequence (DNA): TGTGCCAGCAGTCCCGGGACAGGTAATTCCTACGAGCAGTACTTC.

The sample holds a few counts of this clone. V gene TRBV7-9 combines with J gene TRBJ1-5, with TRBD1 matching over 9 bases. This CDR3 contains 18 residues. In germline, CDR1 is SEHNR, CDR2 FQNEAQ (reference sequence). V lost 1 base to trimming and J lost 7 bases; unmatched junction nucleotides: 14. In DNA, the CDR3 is TGTGCCAGCAGCTTAGATTTCCCCGACAGGGGGTTATGGCAGCCCCAGCATTTT. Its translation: CASSLDFPDRGLWQPQHF.

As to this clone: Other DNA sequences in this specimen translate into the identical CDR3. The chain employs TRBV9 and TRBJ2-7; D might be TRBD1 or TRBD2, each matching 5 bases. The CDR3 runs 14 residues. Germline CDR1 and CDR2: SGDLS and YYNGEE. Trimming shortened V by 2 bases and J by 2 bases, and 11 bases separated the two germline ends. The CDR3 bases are TGTGCCAGCAGCGTGGGGACGGCTGCCTACGAGCAGTACTTC. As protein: CASSVGTAAYEQYF.

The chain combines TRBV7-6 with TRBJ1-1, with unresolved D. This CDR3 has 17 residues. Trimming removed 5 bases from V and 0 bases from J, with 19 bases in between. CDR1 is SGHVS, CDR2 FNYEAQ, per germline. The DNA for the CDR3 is TGTGCCAGCAGCCCCATTGTAGTAGGCCACCTGAACACTGAAGCTTTCTTT. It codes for CASSPIVVGHLNTEAFF.

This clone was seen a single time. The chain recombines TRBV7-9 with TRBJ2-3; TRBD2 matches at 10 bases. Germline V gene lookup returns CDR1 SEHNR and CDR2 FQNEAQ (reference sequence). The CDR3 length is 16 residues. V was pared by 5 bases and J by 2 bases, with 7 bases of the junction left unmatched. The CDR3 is CASSPTLAGITDTQYF. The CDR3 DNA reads TGTGCCAGCAGCCCGACACTAGCGGGGATCACAGATACGCAGTATTTT.

In nucleotides, the CDR3 is TGCGCCAGCAGCTACCTCCTCCAGGGGCAAGAGACCCAGTACTTC. Its protein product is CASSYLLQGQETQYF. The chain carries TRBV5-1 and TRBJ2-5; D possibly corresponds to TRBD1 (6 bases). The germline gives CDR1 SGHRS, CDR2 YFSETQ. This CDR3 region has 15 residues. V gave up 3 bases and J gave up 2 bases, with 14 bases separating them.

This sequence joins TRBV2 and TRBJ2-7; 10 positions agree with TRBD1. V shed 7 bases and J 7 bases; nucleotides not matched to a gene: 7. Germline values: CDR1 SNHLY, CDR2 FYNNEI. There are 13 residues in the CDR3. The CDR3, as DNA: TGTGCCAGCAATTACCCGGGACAGGGGGAGCAGTACTTC. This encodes CASNYPGQGEQYF. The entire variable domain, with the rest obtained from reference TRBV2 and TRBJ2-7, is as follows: EPEVTQTPSHQVTQMGQEVILRCVPISNHLYFYWYRQILGQKVEFLVSFYNNEISEKSEIFDDQFSVERPDGSNFTLKIRSTKLEDSAMYFCASNYPGQGEQYFGPGTRLTVT.

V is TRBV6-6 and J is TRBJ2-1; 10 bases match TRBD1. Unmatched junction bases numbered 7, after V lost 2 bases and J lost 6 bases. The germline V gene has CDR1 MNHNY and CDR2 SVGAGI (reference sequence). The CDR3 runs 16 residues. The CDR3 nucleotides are TGTGCCAGCAGTTACCCCCGGGACAGGGGTAGCAATGAGCAGTTCTTC. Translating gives CASSYPRDRGSNEQFF.

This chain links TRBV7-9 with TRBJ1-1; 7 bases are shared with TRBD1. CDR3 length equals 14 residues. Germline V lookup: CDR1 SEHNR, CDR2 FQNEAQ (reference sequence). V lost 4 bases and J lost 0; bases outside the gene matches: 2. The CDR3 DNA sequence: TGTGCCAGCAGCTACGGACAGGTGAACACTGAAGCTTTCTTT. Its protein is CASSYGQVNTEAFF.

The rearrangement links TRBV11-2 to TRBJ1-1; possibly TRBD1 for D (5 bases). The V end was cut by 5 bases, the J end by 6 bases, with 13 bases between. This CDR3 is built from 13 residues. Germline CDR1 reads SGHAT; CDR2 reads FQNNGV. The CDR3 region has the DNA TGTGCCAGCAGCCCCCAGGGTTTTCCTGAAGCTTTCTTT. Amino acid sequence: CASSPQGFPEAFF.

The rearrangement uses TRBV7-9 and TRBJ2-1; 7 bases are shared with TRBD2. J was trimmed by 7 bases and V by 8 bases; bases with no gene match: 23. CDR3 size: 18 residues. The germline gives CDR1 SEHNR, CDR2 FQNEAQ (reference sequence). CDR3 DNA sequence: TGTGCCAGCGCGGGTCAAGGTCTTTCGCGGGGGATGAAGAATGAGCAGTTCTTC. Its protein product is CASAGQGLSRGMKNEQFF.

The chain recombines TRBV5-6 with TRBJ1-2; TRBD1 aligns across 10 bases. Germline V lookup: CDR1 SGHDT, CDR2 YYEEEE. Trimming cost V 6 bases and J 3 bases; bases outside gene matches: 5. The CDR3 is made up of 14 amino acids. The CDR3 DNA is TGTGCCAGCACCCTGACAGGGGGCGACTATGGCTACACCTTC. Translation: CASTLTGGDYGYTF.

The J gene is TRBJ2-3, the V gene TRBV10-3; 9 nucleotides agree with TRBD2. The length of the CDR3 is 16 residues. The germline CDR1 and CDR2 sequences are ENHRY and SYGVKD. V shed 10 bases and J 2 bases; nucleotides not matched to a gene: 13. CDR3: CATLGTTSGYTDTQYF. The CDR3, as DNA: TGTGCCACCCTGGGGACGACTAGCGGTTACACAGATACGCAGTATTTT.

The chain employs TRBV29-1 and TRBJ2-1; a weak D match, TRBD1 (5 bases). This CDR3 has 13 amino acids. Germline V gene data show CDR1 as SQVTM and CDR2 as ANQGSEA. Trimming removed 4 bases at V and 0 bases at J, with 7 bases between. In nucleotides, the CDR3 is TGCAGCGTTGGACAGTACTCCTACAATGAGCAGTTCTTC. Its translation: CSVGQYSYNEQFF.

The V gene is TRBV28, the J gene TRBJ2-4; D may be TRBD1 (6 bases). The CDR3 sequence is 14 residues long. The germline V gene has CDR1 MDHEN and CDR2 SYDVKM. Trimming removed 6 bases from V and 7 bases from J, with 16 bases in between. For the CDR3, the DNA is TGTGCCAGCAGCGATCGGGACATGAGGAACATTCAGTACTTC. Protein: CASSDRDMRNIQYF.

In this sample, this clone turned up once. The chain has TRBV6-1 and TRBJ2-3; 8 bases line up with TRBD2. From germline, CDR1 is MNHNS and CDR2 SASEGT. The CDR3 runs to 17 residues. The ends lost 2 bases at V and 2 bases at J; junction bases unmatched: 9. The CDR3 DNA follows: TGTGCCAGCAGTGAATGGCTAGCGGGCTCTAACACAGATACGCAGTATTTT. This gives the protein CASSEWLAGSNTDTQYF.

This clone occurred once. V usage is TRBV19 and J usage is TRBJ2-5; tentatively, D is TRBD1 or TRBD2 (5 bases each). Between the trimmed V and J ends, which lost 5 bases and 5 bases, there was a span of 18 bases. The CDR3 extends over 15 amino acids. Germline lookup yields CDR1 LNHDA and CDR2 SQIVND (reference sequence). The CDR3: CASSSRDPLLETQYF. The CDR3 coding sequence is TGTGCCAGTAGTTCCCGGGACCCTTTATTGGAGACCCAGTACTTC.

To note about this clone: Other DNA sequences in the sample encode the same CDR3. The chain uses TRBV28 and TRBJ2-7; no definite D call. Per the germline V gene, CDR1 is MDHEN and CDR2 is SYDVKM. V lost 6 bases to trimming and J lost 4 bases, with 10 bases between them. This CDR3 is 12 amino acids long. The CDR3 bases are TGTGCCAGCAGCCCACCCGGTTACGAGCAGTACTTC. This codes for CASSPPGYEQYF.

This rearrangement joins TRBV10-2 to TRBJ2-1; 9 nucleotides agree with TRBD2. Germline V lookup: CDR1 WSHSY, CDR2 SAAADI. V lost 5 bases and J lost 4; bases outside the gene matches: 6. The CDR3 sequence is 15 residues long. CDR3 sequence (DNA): TGCGCCAGCAGTCGTGATAGCGGGAGTTACAATGAGCAGTTCTTC. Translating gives CASSRDSGSYNEQFF.

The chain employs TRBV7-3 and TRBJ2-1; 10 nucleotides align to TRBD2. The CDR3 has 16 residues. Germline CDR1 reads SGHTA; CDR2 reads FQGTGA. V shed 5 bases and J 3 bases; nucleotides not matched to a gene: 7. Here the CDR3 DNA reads TGTGCCAGCAGCCCCTCCCTAGCGGGAGACTACAATGAGCAGTTCTTC. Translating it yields CASSPSLAGDYNEQFF.

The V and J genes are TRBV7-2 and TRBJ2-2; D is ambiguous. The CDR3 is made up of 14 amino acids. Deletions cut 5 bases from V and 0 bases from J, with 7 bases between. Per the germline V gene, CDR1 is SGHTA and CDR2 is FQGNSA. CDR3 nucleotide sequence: TGTGCCAGCAGCGCGTACCCGAACACCGGGGAGCTGTTTTTT. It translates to CASSAYPNTGELFF.

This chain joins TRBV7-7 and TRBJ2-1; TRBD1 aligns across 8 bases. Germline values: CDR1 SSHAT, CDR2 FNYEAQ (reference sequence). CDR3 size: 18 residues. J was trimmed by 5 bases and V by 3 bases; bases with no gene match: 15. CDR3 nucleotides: TGTGCCAGCAGCTTGTGGGGGGTAAGGACAGGGTTCGACAATGAGCAGTTCTTC. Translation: CASSLWGVRTGFDNEQFF.

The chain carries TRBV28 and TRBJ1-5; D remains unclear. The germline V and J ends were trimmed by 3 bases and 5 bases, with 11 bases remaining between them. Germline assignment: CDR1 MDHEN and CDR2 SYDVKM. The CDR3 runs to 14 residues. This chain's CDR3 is CASSFGYGDQPQHF. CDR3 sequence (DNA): TGTGCCAGCAGTTTCGGCTATGGGGATCAGCCCCAGCATTTT.

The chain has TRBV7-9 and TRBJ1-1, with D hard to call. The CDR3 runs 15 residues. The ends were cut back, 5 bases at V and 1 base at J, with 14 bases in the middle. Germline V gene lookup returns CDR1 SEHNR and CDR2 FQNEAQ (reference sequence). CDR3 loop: CASSGRVLGNTEAFF. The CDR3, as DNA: TGTGCCAGCAGCGGGAGGGTACTTGGGAACACTGAAGCTTTCTTT.

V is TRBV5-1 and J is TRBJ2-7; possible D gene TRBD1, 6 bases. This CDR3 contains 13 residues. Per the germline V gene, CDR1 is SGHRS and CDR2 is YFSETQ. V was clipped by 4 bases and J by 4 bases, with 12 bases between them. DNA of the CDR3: TGCGCCAGCAGCGCAGGGACATTGTACGAGCAGTACTTC. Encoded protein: CASSAGTLYEQYF.

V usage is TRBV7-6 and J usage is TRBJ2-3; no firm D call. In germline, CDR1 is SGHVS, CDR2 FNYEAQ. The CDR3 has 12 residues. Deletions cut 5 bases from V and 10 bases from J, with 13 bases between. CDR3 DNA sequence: TGTGCCAGCAGCCCCCTGGGCTCCCCGCAGTATTTT. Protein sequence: CASSPLGSPQYF.